The 30 T cell receptor beta chains reported below all come from one sample, sequenced in a study of blood T cells in healthy people across ages. With a J-beta primer mix and a sample-barcoded 5' primer, a second PCR ran about 6 to 11 cycles. TCRdb reanalysed the 5' RACE reads using MiXCR and keeps one entry per CDR3 protein. Of around 1.7 million distinct CDR3 sequences listed, over 25% are singletons. The material sequenced was blood. Source of these receptors: a woman between 25 and 40 years old in good health.

This clonotype was counted only a few times. The chain combines TRBV20-1 with TRBJ1-2; D is undetermined. Germline CDR1 DFQATT, CDR2 SNEGSKA (reference sequence). The CDR3 is 13 amino acids. Trimming took 6 bases from V and 2 from J, leaving 13 bases between them. The CDR3 bases are TGCAGTGCGCGCAAGAACCAAAACTATGGCTACACCTTC. It specifies CSARKNQNYGYTF.

The chain couples TRBV6-1 to TRBJ2-7, with a possible D match to TRBD2 (6 bases). This CDR3 is built from 16 residues. The V gene's germline CDR1 is MNHNS and CDR2 SASEGT. V lost 1 base, J lost 2 bases, and 15 bases lay in between. The CDR3 region is CASSEGLGLLTYEQYF. For the CDR3, the DNA is TGTGCCAGCAGTGAAGGGTTGGGACTTCTTACCTACGAGCAGTACTTC.

The rearrangement joins TRBV7-6 to TRBJ1-3; no definite D call. Germline-derived CDR1 and CDR2 are SGHVS and FNYEAQ. V lost 6 bases and J lost 3, with 6 bases in between. This CDR3 comprises 12 residues. CDR3 sequence (DNA): TGTGCCAGCAGACACCTTGGAAACACCATATATTTT. As protein: CASRHLGNTIYF.

This clonotype has at least ten counts. V usage is TRBV21-1 and J usage is TRBJ2-7. TRBV21-1 is marked as a pseudogene. The CDR3 is 12 residues long. For the CDR3, the DNA is TGTGCCAGCAGCAATAACAGAGACGAGCAGTACTTC. Translation gives CASSNNRDEQYF.

As to this clonotype: One end of the junction does not line up with germline, which may come from a read error. The chain carries TRBV12-3 or TRBV12-4 and TRBJ2-2, with D maybe TRBD2 (5 bases). The CDR3 has 14 residues. The DNA of the CDR3 is TGCGCCAGCAGTTCCGGACTCCACACCGGGGAGCTGTTTTTT. Amino acids: CASSSGLHTGELFF.

The rearrangement uses TRBV20-1 and TRBJ2-1; 11 bases agree with TRBD2. V trimming: 3 bases; J trimming: 7 bases; junction bases outside the gene matches: 8. The length of the CDR3 is 15 residues. The germline gives CDR1 DFQATT, CDR2 SNEGSKA (reference sequence). The CDR3 region has the DNA TGCAGTGCTAGCAAAACTAGCGGGAGAGGTAATGAGCAGTTCTTC. This gives the protein CSASKTSGRGNEQFF.

This clonotype was seen more than once but under ten times. The V gene is TRBV9, the J gene TRBJ1-1; TRBD1 matches 8 bases. The CDR3 is 15 residues long. Germline V lookup: CDR1 SGDLS, CDR2 YYNGEE. Trimming took 3 bases from V and 3 from J; bases not matched to a gene: 7. CDR3 sequence (DNA): TGTGCCAGCAGCGACAGACAGGGGTCGTACACTGAAGCTTTCTTT. This sequence encodes CASSDRQGSYTEAFF.

The rearrangement links TRBV5-5 to TRBJ1-1, with D possibly TRBD1 on 5 matching bases. This CDR3 region has 16 residues. Germline assignment: CDR1 SGHKS and CDR2 YYEKEE (reference sequence). Trimming removed 1 base from V and 5 bases from J, with 18 bases in between. In nucleotides, the CDR3 is TGTGCCAGCAGCTTGATAAGGCAGGGAGGTAGGACTGAAGCTTTCTTT. It codes for CASSLIRQGGRTEAFF.

J is TRBJ1-2 and V is TRBV6-1; TRBD1 is a possible D gene (6 bases). Germline assignment: CDR1 MNHNS and CDR2 SASEGT. Trimming shortened V by 7 bases and J by 4 bases, and 16 bases separated the two germline ends. The CDR3 runs to 14 residues. CDR3 nucleotide sequence: TGTGCCAGCATTACGGACAGATACCTCTATGGCTACACCTTC. This sequence encodes CASITDRYLYGYTF.

There are many counts of this clonotype. CDR3 in DNA: TGTGCCATCGGGACAGGGATGTTGGAGACCCAGTACTTC. Its translation: CAIGTGMLETQYF. The chain couples TRBV6-5 to TRBJ2-5; 9 bases align to TRBD1. The V segment lost 10 bases and the J segment 5 bases; nucleotides outside the gene matches: 8. The CDR3 spans 13 residues. Germline V gene sequence: CDR1 MNHEY, CDR2 SVGAGI.

This clonotype was seen at least ten times. The chain uses TRBV3-1 and TRBJ2-7; TRBD1 is a possible D gene (5 bases). The CDR3 is made up of 15 amino acids. CDR1 and CDR2 from the germline V gene are LGHDT and YNNKEL (reference sequence). V lost 0 bases, J lost 2 bases, and 11 bases lay in between. The CDR3 region has the DNA TGTGCCAGCAGCCAAGATCCCGGACAAGCCTACGAGCAGTACTTC. Translating gives CASSQDPGQAYEQYF.

Only a few counts were recorded for this clonotype. The J gene is TRBJ2-5, the V gene TRBV20-1; D remains ambiguous. This CDR3 comprises 13 residues. The V gene lost 2 bases and the J gene lost 4 bases, with 11 bases spanning the gap. Germline assignment: CDR1 DFQATT and CDR2 SNEGSKA (reference sequence). CDR3 nucleotides: TGCAGTGCTAGACCCCAAATGGGAGAGACCCAGTACTTC. It translates to CSARPQMGETQYF.

The chain uses TRBV5-1 and TRBJ2-2; TRBD1 might be the D (6 bases). Germline V gene sequence: CDR1 SGHRS, CDR2 YFSETQ. Trimming cost V 4 bases and J 4 bases, with 17 bases left between them. The CDR3 length is 16 residues. The CDR3 coding sequence is TGCGCCAGCAGCCCAGATAGTGGGGGCCGCACCGGGGAGCTGTTTTTT. This translates into CASSPDSGGRTGELFF. Drawing the rest from reference TRBV5-1 and TRBJ2-2, the complete variable domain is KAGVTQTPRYLIKTRGQQVTLSCSPISGHRSVSWYQQTPGQGLQFLFEYFSETQRNKGNFPGRFSGRQFSNSRSEMNVSTLELGDSALYLCASSPDSGGRTGELFFGEGSRLTVL.

The rearrangement joins TRBV5-1 to TRBJ2-2, with 8 bases lining up with TRBD2. J gave up 2 bases and V 4 bases, and 4 bases lay outside the gene matches. CDR1 SGHRS and CDR2 YFSETQ come from the germline V gene. The CDR3 runs to 15 residues. The CDR3 coding sequence is TGCGCCAGCAGCCCCGCGGGGGGCAACACCGGGGAGCTGTTTTTT. Translated: CASSPAGGNTGELFF.

The table lists this clonotype with a few counts. The chain links TRBV5-1 to TRBJ2-1; 12 bases agree with TRBD2. V lost 7 bases to trimming and J lost 4 bases; unmatched junction nucleotides: 9. CDR3 length: 16 amino acids. The V gene's germline CDR1 is SGHRS and CDR2 YFSETQ. CDR3 in amino acids: CASLPPGTSGYNEQFF. In DNA, the CDR3 is TGCGCCAGCCTGCCCCCCGGGACTAGCGGGTACAATGAGCAGTTCTTC. Based on the CDR3 plus reference TRBV5-1 and TRBJ2-1, the full variable domain is KAGVTQTPRYLIKTRGQQVTLSCSPISGHRSVSWYQQTPGQGLQFLFEYFSETQRNKGNFPGRFSGRQFSNSRSEMNVSTLELGDSALYLCASLPPGTSGYNEQFFGPGTRLTVL.

V gene TRBV7-8 combines with J gene TRBJ2-7; D may be TRBD1 (6 bases). V lost 5 bases and J lost 5, with 16 bases in between. This CDR3 comprises 14 residues. The V gene's germline CDR1 is SGHVS and CDR2 FQNEAQ. CDR3 protein: CASSRGTTDHEQYF. The CDR3 region has the DNA TGTGCCAGCAGCCGAGGGACAACGGACCACGAGCAGTACTTC.

This clonotype was found a few times. A much larger clonotype is one base distant, so this may be a read error. The rearrangement uses TRBV10-3 and TRBJ2-7; TRBD1 agrees at 9 bases. V dropped 4 bases and J dropped 3; count of bases not matched to a gene: 10. CDR3 length: 16 residues. Germline V gene lookup returns CDR1 ENHRY and CDR2 SYGVKD. The DNA of the CDR3 is TGTGCCATCAGTGGAAGAACAGGGGGCCTCAGCTACGAGCAGTACTTC. Protein: CAISGRTGGLSYEQYF.

This clonotype was seen ten or more times. The V gene is TRBV28, the J gene TRBJ2-7, with D uncertain. Deletions cut 6 bases from V and 1 base from J, with 7 bases between. Looked up from germline, CDR1 is MDHEN and CDR2 is SYDVKM. The CDR3 has 12 amino acids. CDR3 residues: CASRSVSYEQYF. In nucleotides, the CDR3 is TGTGCCAGCAGAAGCGTATCCTACGAGCAGTACTTC.

This clonotype has a handful of counts. The junction departs from germline at one end; a sequencing error may be responsible. The CDR3 protein is CTSSPRQIYYGYTF. The CDR3 nucleotides read TGTACCAGTAGTCCCCGACAGATTTATTATGGCTACACCTTC. The rearrangement uses TRBV19 and TRBJ1-2; D possibly corresponds to TRBD1 (5 bases). Germline V gives CDR1 LNHDA, CDR2 SQIVND (reference sequence). The CDR3 length is 14 residues.

On this clonotype: The junction shows a germline mismatch at one end, possibly a read error. The rearrangement joins TRBV27 to TRBJ1-2; maybe TRBD1 (5 bases). This CDR3 region has 14 residues. CDR1 and CDR2 (germline): MNHEY, SMNVEV (reference sequence). The CDR3 DNA is TGCGCCAGCAGTTTCTCAGGGAGGTCGGGTGGCTACACCTTC. Translation: CASSFSGRSGGYTF.

The rearrangement uses TRBV5-4 and TRBJ2-1, with D unresolved. Trimming stripped 3 bases from V and 2 bases from J, with 9 bases between. Germline loops: CDR1 SGHNT, CDR2 YYREEE (reference sequence). This CDR3 has 14 amino acids. CDR3: CASSSTSPYNEQFF. The CDR3 DNA sequence: TGTGCCAGCAGCTCGACGAGCCCCTACAATGAGCAGTTCTTC. The full variable domain, with the rest looked up from reference TRBV5-4 and TRBJ2-1, is ETGVTQSPTHLIKTRGQQVTLRCSSQSGHNTVSWYQQALGQGPQFIFQYYREEENGRGNFPPRFSGLQFPNYSSELNVNALELDDSALYLCASSSTSPYNEQFFGPGTRLTVL.

This clonotype was picked up a small number of times. The chain recombines TRBV5-5 with TRBJ2-4; D is unclear. With the DNA end fitting TRBJ2-7 better, the J assignment may be wrong. This CDR3 comprises 14 residues. Germline CDR1 and CDR2: SGHKS and YYEKEE (reference sequence). DNA of the CDR3: TGTGCCAGCAGCTTGTTTGGAATGTCTGACGAGCAGTACTTC. Protein sequence: CASSLFGMSDEQYF.

The DNA for the CDR3 is TGTGCCAGCGGCCAGGGGATCAACTACGAGCAGTACTTC. It specifies CASGQGINYEQYF. This sequence joins TRBV27 and TRBJ2-7; D may be TRBD1 (6 bases). Per the germline V gene, CDR1 is MNHEY and CDR2 is SMNVEV (reference sequence). V was cut by 8 bases and J by 3 bases, with 14 bases left in between. The CDR3 length is 13 residues.

CDR3 sequence (DNA): TGTGCCAGCAGCCAAGATATTTTGCATGAGGCCAAAAACATTCAGTACTTC. As protein: CASSQDILHEAKNIQYF. V and J are TRBV3-1 and TRBJ2-4; D is undetermined. This CDR3 spans 17 amino acids. The V and J ends lost 0 bases and 1 base respectively, with 13 bases between them. CDR1 LGHDT and CDR2 YNNKEL come from the germline V gene (reference sequence).

This chain connects TRBV5-1 to TRBJ2-1; tentatively, D is TRBD1 or TRBD2 (5 bases each). CDR1 SGHRS and CDR2 YFSETQ come from the germline V gene. With 4 bases removed from V and 4 bases from J, the gap between germline ends came to 18 bases. The CDR3 covers 16 residues. CDR3 residues: CASSIGTSSSYNEQFF. CDR3 bases: TGCGCCAGCAGCATCGGGACCTCGTCTTCATACAATGAGCAGTTCTTC.

In this sample, this clonotype turned up many times. V and J are TRBV29-1 and TRBJ2-7, with 7 bases aligning to TRBD1. The CDR3 consists of 14 residues. The ends lost 7 bases at V and 0 bases at J; junction bases unmatched: 9. Germline loops: CDR1 SQVTM, CDR2 ANQGSEA. This CDR3 is CSATTGTTSYEQYF. In nucleotides, the CDR3 is TGCAGCGCCACGACAGGGACCACCTCCTACGAGCAGTACTTC.

The sample holds a few counts of this clonotype. The V call is TRBV2, the J call TRBJ2-1, with 11 bases lining up with TRBD2. The germline CDR1 and CDR2 sequences are SNHLY and FYNNEI. The ends lost 6 bases at V and 15 bases at J; junction bases unmatched: 10. The CDR3 sequence is 13 residues long. CDR3 region: CASRPGLAELLFF. CDR3 DNA: TGTGCCAGCAGGCCGGGACTAGCGGAATTGTTGTTCTTC.

In its sample, this clonotype was seen many times. The rearrangement uses TRBV6-6 and TRBJ2-5; no definite D call. The CDR3 spans 13 residues. Trimming removed 2 bases at V and 3 bases at J, with 7 bases between. Germline-derived CDR1 and CDR2 are MNHNY and SVGAGI (reference sequence). Written as DNA, the CDR3 is TGTGCCAGCAGTTACGAAGTGAAAGAGACCCAGTACTTC. Translating it yields CASSYEVKETQYF.

The rearrangement joins TRBV5-5 to TRBJ2-2; no reliable D call. The CDR3 is 16 amino acids. Between the trimmed V and J ends, which lost 1 base and 5 bases, there was a span of 15 bases. Germline lookup yields CDR1 SGHKS and CDR2 YYEKEE (reference sequence). CDR3 protein: CASSLRFWVNTGELFF. The CDR3 nucleotides are TGTGCCAGCAGCTTGAGGTTCTGGGTCAATACCGGGGAGCTGTTTTTT.

J is TRBJ1-1 and V is TRBV3-1; no reliable D call. Trimming cost V 0 bases and J 0 bases, with 17 bases left between them. The CDR3 runs 18 residues. Germline CDR1 is LGHDT and CDR2 is YNNKEL (reference sequence). CDR3 sequence: CASSQEQGPLTMNTEAFF. The CDR3 DNA follows: TGTGCCAGCAGCCAAGAACAAGGCCCATTGACTATGAACACTGAAGCTTTCTTT.